This TCR beta chain appears in the sequencing data of a study of cytomegalovirus exposure and HLA in healthy donors. General study results and limits: TCR association rates varied by HLA locus in a later analysis, with DRB1 highest and HLA-C lowest.

Vbeta (60) and Jbeta (13) primers were used in the PCR. Sequenced by immunoSEQ multiplex PCR; TCRdb stores in-frame clones only, minus some. Of 120,000 or so clones listed, 75% are singletons. The CDR3 totals 16 residues. Trimming shortened V by 4 bases and J by 4 bases, and 17 bases separated the two germline ends. Germline CDR1 is MNHNY and CDR2 is SVGAGI (reference sequence). Worth noting for this clone: Its antigen is not known.

The receptor was derived from a woman aged 40-49 years in good health and CMV-seropositive. This chain links TRBV6-6 with TRBJ1-5; D is possibly TRBD1 (6 bases). Material for sequencing was PBMCs. CDR3 region: CASSSSGRGGNQPQHF. The CDR3 DNA reads as TGTGCCAGCAGTTCCTCGGGGAGGGGGGGGAATCAGCCCCAGCATTTT.